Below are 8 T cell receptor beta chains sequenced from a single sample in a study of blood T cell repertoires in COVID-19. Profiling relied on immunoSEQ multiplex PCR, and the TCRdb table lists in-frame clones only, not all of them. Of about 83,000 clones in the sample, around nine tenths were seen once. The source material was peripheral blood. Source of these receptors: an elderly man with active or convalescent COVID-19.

CDR3 loop: CASSPPSVYTEAFF. In DNA, the CDR3 is TGTGCCAGCTCACCTCCGTCGGTGTACACTGAAGCTTTCTTT. This rearrangement joins TRBV18 to TRBJ1-1; no reliable D call. CDR1 and CDR2 (germline): KGHSH, LQKENI. The length of the CDR3 is 14 residues. V was trimmed by 3 bases and J by 3 bases, leaving 11 bases between them.

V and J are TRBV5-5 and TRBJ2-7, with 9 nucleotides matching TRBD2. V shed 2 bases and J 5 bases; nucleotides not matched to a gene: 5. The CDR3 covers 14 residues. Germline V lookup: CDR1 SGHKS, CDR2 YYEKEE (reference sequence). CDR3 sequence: CASSFSTSGDEQYV. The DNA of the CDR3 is TGTGCCAGCAGCTTCTCGACTAGCGGTGACGAGCAGTACGTC.

CDR3 nucleotide sequence: TGTGCCAGCAGCTTAGGGGGTCTAGCGGGAGAGACCCAGTACTTC. Translation: CASSLGGLAGETQYF. This rearrangement joins TRBV11-3 to TRBJ2-5; 8 bases match TRBD2. CDR1 is SGHNT and CDR2 is YENEEA in the germline V gene. The CDR3 runs to 15 residues. The junction had 5 bases not matched to a gene; V was cut back by 1 base and J by 4 bases.

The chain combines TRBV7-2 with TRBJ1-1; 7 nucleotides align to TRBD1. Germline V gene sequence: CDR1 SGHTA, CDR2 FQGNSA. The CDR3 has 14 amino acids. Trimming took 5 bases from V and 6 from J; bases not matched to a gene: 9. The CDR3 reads CASSRQGARAEAFF. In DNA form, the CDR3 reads TGTGCCAGCAGCAGACAGGGTGCGAGGGCTGAAGCTTTCTTT.

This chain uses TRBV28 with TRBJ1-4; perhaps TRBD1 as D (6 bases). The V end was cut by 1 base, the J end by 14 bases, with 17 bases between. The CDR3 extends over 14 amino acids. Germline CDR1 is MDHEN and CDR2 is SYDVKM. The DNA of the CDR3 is TGTGCCAGCAGTTTATTGGGGGCCCGGAGTTTGCTGTTTTTT. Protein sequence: CASSLLGARSLLFF. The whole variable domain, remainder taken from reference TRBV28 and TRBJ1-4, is DVKVTQSSRYLVKRTGEKVFLECVQDMDHENMFWYRQDPGLGLRLIYFSYDVKMKEKGDIPEGYSVSREKKERFSLILESASTNQTSMYLCASSLLGARSLLFFGSGTQLSVL.

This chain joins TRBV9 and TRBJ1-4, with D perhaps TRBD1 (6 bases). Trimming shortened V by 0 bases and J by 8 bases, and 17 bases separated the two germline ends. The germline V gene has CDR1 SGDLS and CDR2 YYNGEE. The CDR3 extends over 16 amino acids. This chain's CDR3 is CASSVGGQGRYEKLFF. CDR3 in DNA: TGTGCCAGCAGCGTAGGAGGTCAGGGGCGTTACGAAAAACTGTTTTTT.

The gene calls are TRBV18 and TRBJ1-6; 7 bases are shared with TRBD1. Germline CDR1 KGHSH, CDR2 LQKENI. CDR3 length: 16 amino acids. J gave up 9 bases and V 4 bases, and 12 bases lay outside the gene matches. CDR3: CASSRDQTGSGSPLHF. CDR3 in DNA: TGTGCCAGCTCACGGGACCAGACAGGGAGTGGTTCACCCCTCCACTTT.

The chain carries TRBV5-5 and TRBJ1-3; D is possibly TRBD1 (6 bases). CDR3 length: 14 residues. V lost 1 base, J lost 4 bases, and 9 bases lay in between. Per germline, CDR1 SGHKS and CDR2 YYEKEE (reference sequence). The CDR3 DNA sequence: TGTGCCAGCAGCTTGTCAGGGGTGGGAAACACCATATATTTT. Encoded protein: CASSLSGVGNTIYF.